This record concerns one T cell receptor beta chain sequence. These data are taken from a study of CD8 T cells in Susac syndrome. Random hexamers primed reverse transcription of about 0.45 to 1 ug RNA. With immunoSEQ multiplex PCR, TCR beta CDR3 was amplified across 54 Vbeta and 13 Jbeta. TCRdb independently ran MiXCR on the immunoSEQ multiplex PCR reads; one entry per CDR3 protein. The sample has just over 150,000 distinct CDR3 sequences, nearly 97% seen once; the top ten hold 0.14% to 0.15%. Germline CDR1 reads SQVTM; CDR2 reads ANQGSEA. The CDR3 spans 13 residues. V was clipped by 7 bases and J by 0 bases; unmatched bases: 5. TCR beta sequencing covered blood CD8+ and CD4+ T cells. The multiple sclerosis control group was made up of treatment-naive patients with stable or active relapsing-remitting disease.

This chain uses TRBV29-1 with TRBJ1-1, with 7 bases that match TRBD1. Sequencing was done on a sample of CD8+ T cells from PBMCs. The sequence came from a human donor with multiple sclerosis. The CDR3 spells CSAKTGMNTEAFF. As DNA, the CDR3 is TGCAGCGCCAAGACAGGGATGAACACTGAAGCTTTCTTT.